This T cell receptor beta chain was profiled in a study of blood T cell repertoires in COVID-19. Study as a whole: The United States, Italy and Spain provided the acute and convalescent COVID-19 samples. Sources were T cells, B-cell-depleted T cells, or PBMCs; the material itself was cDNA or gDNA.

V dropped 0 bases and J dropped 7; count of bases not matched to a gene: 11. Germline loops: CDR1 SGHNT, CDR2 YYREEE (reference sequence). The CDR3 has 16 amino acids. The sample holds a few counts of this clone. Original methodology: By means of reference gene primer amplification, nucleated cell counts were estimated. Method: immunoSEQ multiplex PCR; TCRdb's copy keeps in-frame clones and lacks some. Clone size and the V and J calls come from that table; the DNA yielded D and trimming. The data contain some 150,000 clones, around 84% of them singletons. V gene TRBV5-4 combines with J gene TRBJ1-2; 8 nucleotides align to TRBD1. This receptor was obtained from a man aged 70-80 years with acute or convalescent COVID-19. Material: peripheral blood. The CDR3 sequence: CASSLDTGGRSGGYTF. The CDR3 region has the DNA TGTGCCAGCAGCTTGGATACAGGGGGTCGATCTGGTGGCTACACCTTC.